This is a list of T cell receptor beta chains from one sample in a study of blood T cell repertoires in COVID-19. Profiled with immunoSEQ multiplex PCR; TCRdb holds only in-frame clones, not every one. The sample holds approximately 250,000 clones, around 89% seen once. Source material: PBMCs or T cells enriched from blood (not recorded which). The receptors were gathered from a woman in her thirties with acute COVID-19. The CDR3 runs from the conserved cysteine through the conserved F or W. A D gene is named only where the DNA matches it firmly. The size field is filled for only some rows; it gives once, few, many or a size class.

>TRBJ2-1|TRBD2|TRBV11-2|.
CASSKGTSGRVRDEQFF
TGTGCCAGCAGCAAGGGGACTAGCGGGAGGGTTAGGGATGAGCAGTTCTTC
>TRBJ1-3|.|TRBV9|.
CASSAPGFSGNTIYF
TGTGCCAGCAGCGCACCAGGGTTCTCTGGAAACACCATATATTTT
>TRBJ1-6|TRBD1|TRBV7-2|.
CASSPPTGTNSPLHF
TGTGCCAGCAGCCCCCCGACAGGGACTAATTCACCCCTCCACTTT
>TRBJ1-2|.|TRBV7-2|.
CASSLDRQGGLNYGYTF
TGTGCCAGCAGCTTAGACCGCCAGGGAGGTTTAAACTATGGCTACACCTTC
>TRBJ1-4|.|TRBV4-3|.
CASSQGVSTDRSGEKLFF
TGCGCCAGCAGCCAAGGGGTTAGTACAGACCGTTCAGGTGAAAAACTGTTTTTT
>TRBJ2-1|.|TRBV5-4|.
CASSLVGGVENEQFF
TGTGCCAGCAGCTTAGTGGGAGGAGTGGAAAATGAGCAGTTCTTC
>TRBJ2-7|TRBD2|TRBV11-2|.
CASSSIAGLAETIYEQYF
TGTGCCAGCAGCTCCATTGCGGGACTAGCGGAGACTATTTACGAGCAGTACTTC
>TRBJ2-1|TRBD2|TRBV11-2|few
CASSDRSGYSYNEQFF
TGTGCCAGCAGCGATCGTAGCGGGTACTCCTACAATGAGCAGTTCTTC
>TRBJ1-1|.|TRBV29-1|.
CSVAQFTEAFF
TGCAGCGTTGCACAGTTCACTGAAGCTTTCTTT
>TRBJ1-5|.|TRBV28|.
CASSLENSNQPQHF
TGTGCCAGCAGTTTGGAGAACTCCAATCAGCCCCAGCATTTT
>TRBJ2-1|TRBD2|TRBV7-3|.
CASSLTGLADYNEQFF
TGTGCCAGCAGCTTAACGGGGCTAGCGGATTACAATGAGCAGTTCTTC
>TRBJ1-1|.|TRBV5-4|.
CASSLEGPRRGEAFF
TGTGCCAGCAGCTTGGAGGGACCCCGGAGGGGTGAAGCTTTCTTT
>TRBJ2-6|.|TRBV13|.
CASSLGTGWANVLTF
TGTGCCAGCAGCTTAGGCACAGGGTGGGCCAACGTCCTGACTTTC
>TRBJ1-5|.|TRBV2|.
CASSGGGWDQPQHF
TGTGCCAGCAGTGGGGGCGGATGGGATCAGCCCCAGCATTTT
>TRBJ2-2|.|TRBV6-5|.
CASSPEASYTGELFF
TGTGCCAGCAGCCCAGAGGCGAGCTACACCGGGGAGCTGTTTTTT
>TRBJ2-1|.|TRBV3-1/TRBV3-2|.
CASSRQGNEQFF
TGTGCCAGCAGCCGGCAGGGCAATGAGCAGTTCTTC
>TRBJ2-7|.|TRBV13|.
CASRSLQGLSNYEQYF
TGTGCCAGCAGATCGTTACAGGGTTTGTCGAACTACGAGCAGTACTTC
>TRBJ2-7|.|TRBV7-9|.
CASSLEGGADTYEQYF
TGTGCCAGCAGCCTAGAAGGGGGGGCGGACACCTACGAGCAGTACTTC
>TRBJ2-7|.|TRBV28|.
CASSPLANEQYF
TGTGCCAGCAGCCCCCTAGCGAACGAGCAGTACTTC
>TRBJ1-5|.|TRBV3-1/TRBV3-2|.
CASSQTTGFQPQHF
TGTGCCAGCAGCCAAACCACAGGGTTTCAGCCCCAGCATTTT
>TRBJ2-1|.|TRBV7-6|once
CASSLEGNEQFF
TGTGCCAGCAGCTTAGAGGGGAATGAGCAGTTCTTC
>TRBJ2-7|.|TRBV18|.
CASSPPGGGGEQYF
TGTGCCAGCTCACCACCGGGAGGGGGGGGCGAGCAGTACTTC
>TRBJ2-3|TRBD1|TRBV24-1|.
CATLGKGPGQGTDTQYF
TGTGCCACCCTGGGGAAGGGACCGGGACAGGGTACAGATACGCAGTATTTT
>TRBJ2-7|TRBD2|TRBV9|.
CASSTGGTSGSYEQYF
TGTGCCAGCAGCACCGGGGGGACTAGCGGTTCCTACGAGCAGTACTTC
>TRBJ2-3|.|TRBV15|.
CATSRDQAAGTDTQYF
TGTGCCACCAGCAGAGATCAGGCAGCGGGCACAGATACGCAGTATTTT
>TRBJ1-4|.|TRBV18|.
CASSPPSLTMEKLFF
TGTGCCAGCTCACCACCTAGCCTGACGATGGAAAAACTGTTTTTT